A single sample is the source of the 11 T cell receptor beta chains below, sequenced in a study of CD8 T cells in Susac syndrome. RNA amounts of about 0.45 to 1 ug underwent reverse transcription with random hexamers. TCRdb reprocessed the immunoSEQ multiplex PCR reads with MiXCR, giving one entry per CDR3 protein. Among 80,000 or so distinct CDR3 sequences listed, roughly 94% were seen once. Sequenced sample: CD8+ T cells from PBMCs. All receptors derive from a human donor with Susac syndrome.

J is TRBJ1-5 and V is TRBV27; TRBD1 aligns across 9 bases. J lost 5 bases, V lost 5 bases, and 16 bases had no gene match. This CDR3 spans 18 amino acids. The V gene's germline CDR1 is MNHEY and CDR2 SMNVEV (reference sequence). The CDR3, as DNA: TGTGCCAGCAGTGTTCTCCCCGGGACAGGGTATTGGGATCAGCCCCAGCATTTT. It is translated as CASSVLPGTGYWDQPQHF.

The chain carries TRBV3-1 and TRBJ1-5; no clear D. V was shortened by 8 bases and J by 3 bases, with 11 bases between the two germline ends. The CDR3 extends over 13 amino acids. Germline assignment: CDR1 LGHDT and CDR2 YNNKEL (reference sequence). CDR3 protein: CASPKTSNQPQHF. CDR3 DNA: TGTGCCAGCCCGAAGACGTCCAATCAGCCCCAGCATTTT.

V is TRBV19 and J is TRBJ2-1, with 11 bases aligning to TRBD1. CDR1 is LNHDA and CDR2 is SQIVND in the germline V gene (reference sequence). Trimming cost V 3 bases and J 8 bases; bases outside gene matches: 3. The CDR3 runs 14 residues. In nucleotides, the CDR3 is TGTGCCAGTAGTATGGACAGGGGGCCCGATGAGCAGTTCTTC. It yields the protein CASSMDRGPDEQFF.

The chain joins TRBV7-9 to TRBJ2-3; TRBD2 matches at 7 bases. V dropped 5 bases and J dropped 2; count of bases not matched to a gene: 4. In germline, CDR1 is SEHNR, CDR2 FQNEAQ (reference sequence). This CDR3 is 14 amino acids long. The CDR3 DNA sequence: TGTGCCAGCAGCCGGGACTACAACACAGATACGCAGTATTTT. Translated, it gives CASSRDYNTDTQYF.

V and J are TRBV7-8 and TRBJ1-1; a possible D gene is TRBD1 (5 bases). This CDR3 comprises 14 residues. Trimming took 4 bases from V and 0 from J, leaving 9 bases between them. Germline CDR1 is SGHVS and CDR2 is FQNEAQ. The CDR3 here is CASSWGLLNTEAFF. The CDR3, as DNA: TGTGCCAGCAGCTGGGGACTTCTGAACACTGAAGCTTTCTTT.

The CDR3 nucleotides are TGTGCCAGCAGCTTGTCAGGGTGGAACGAGCAGTACTTC. Encoded protein: CASSLSGWNEQYF. The rearrangement links TRBV7-9 to TRBJ2-7, with D tentatively TRBD1 (5 bases). This CDR3 has 13 amino acids. V lost 3 bases and J 5 bases, leaving 11 bases between the germline ends. Germline V gene data show CDR1 as SEHNR and CDR2 as FQNEAQ (reference sequence).

This chain links TRBV12-3 or TRBV12-4 with TRBJ1-2; D is unresolved. The CDR3 is 12 amino acids. V dropped 5 bases and J dropped 5 bases, with 9 bases sitting between them. The CDR3 loop is CASSPAGYGYTF. The CDR3 bases are TGTGCCAGCAGTCCCGCTGGGTATGGCTACACCTTC.

The V call is TRBV4-1, the J call TRBJ2-2; 8 positions match TRBD1. The trim removed 9 bases at V and 1 base at J, leaving 1 base unmatched. The CDR3 loop spans 13 amino acids. The germline V gene encodes CDR1 MGHRA and CDR2 YSYEKL. The CDR3, as DNA: TGCGCCAGTACAGGGGGGAACACCGGGGAGCTGTTTTTT. Translated: CASTGGNTGELFF.

The V and J genes are TRBV2 and TRBJ2-7; D is perhaps TRBD2 (5 bases). Germline V gene data show CDR1 as SNHLY and CDR2 as FYNNEI. V lost 3 bases and J lost 5, with 8 bases in between. The CDR3 loop spans 12 amino acids. The CDR3 DNA reads TGTGCCAGCAGTGAGAACGGGGACGAGCAGTACTTC. Amino acid sequence: CASSENGDEQYF.

The chain uses TRBV12-3 or TRBV12-4 and TRBJ2-2; D gene unclear. Trimming removed 5 bases at V and 3 bases at J, with 7 bases between. CDR3 length equals 13 residues. In DNA, the CDR3 is TGTGCCAGCAGTGACCGATACACCGGGGAGCTGTTTTTT. This translates into CASSDRYTGELFF.

This chain joins TRBV27 and TRBJ2-7; 9 bases agree with TRBD1. The CDR3 covers 13 residues. Trimming cost V 5 bases and J 5 bases; bases outside gene matches: 4. Germline V gives CDR1 MNHEY, CDR2 SMNVEV (reference sequence). The CDR3 is CASSRTGDNEQYF. CDR3 DNA sequence: TGTGCCAGCAGTCGGACAGGGGACAACGAGCAGTACTTC.